Only a few counts were recorded for the clone carrying this T cell receptor beta chain. The antigen remains undetermined. The sample belongs to a study of T cell repertoires in cytomegalovirus infection. For the study at large: Public TCR beta signatures were indicative of both CMV infection and a matching HLA type. Regarding the study as a whole: HLA-C-restricted CMV-specific TCR beta clonotypes prevailed in the ex vivo response.

TCRdb called the reads again in MiXCR, with one record for every CDR3 protein. The table shows 270,000 or so distinct CDR3 sequences, with over 15% occurring only once. Germline V lookup: CDR1 SGHDN, CDR2 FVKESK. V was cut by 2 bases and J by 1 base, with 8 bases left in between. The length of the CDR3 is 15 residues. The specimen sequenced was CD8+ T cells from PBMCs. The rearrangement links TRBV14 to TRBJ1-4; no clear D. The TCR sequence derives from a human donor in good health (CMV status not recorded). Some clones in this sample may be carry-over from other donors' samples. The CDR3 region has the DNA TGTGCCAGCAGCCAAAGAGGAGGAACTAATGAAAAACTGTTTTTT. The encoded protein is CASSQRGGTNEKLFF.